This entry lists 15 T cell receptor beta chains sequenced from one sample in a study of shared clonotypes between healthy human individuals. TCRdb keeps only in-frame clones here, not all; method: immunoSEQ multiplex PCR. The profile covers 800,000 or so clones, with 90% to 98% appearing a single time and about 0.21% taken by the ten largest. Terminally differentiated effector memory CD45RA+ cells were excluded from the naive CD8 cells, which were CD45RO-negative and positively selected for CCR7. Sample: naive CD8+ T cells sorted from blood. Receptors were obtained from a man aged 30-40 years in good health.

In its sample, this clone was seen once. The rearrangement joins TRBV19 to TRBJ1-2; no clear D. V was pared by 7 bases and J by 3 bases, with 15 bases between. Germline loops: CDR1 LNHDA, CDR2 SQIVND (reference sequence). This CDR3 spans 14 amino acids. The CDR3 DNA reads TGTGCCAGTACCTCGGAGCCCTGGGACTATGGCTACACCTTC. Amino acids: CASTSEPWDYGYTF.

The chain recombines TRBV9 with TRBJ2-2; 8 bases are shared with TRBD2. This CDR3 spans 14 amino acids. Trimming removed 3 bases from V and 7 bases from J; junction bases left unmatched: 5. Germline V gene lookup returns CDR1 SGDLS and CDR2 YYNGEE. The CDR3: CASSDGLAVGELFF. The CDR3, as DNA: TGTGCCAGCAGCGACGGACTAGCAGTCGGGGAGCTGTTTTTT. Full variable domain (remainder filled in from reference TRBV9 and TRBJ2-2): DSGVTQTPKHLITATGQRVTLRCSPRSGDLSVYWYQQSLDQGLQFLIQYYNGEERAKGNILERFSAQQFPDLHSELNLSSLELGDSALYFCASSDGLAVGELFFGEGSRLTVL.

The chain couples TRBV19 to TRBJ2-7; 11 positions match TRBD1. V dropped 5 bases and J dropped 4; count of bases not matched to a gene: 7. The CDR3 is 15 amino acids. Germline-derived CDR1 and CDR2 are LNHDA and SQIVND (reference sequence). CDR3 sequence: CASSPGQGALYEQYF. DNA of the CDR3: TGTGCCAGTAGTCCCGGACAGGGGGCTTTGTACGAGCAGTACTTC. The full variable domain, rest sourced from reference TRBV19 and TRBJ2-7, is DGGITQSPKYLFRKEGQNVTLSCEQNLNHDAMYWYRQDPGQGLRLIYYSQIVNDFQKGDIAEGYSVSREKKESFPLTVTSAQKNPTAFYLCASSPGQGALYEQYFGPGTRLTVT.

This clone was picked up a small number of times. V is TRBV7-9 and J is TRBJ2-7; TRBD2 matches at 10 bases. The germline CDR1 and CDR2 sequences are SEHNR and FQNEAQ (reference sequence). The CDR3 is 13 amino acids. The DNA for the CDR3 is TGTGCTGGAGAGGGACTAGCGATCCACGAGCAGTACTTC. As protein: CAGEGLAIHEQYF. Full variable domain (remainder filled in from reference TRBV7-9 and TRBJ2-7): DTGVSQNPRHKITKRGQNVTFRCDPISEHNRLYWYRQTLGQGPEFLTYFQNEAQLEKSRLLSDRFSAERPKGSFSTLEIQRTEQGDSAMYLCAGEGLAIHEQYFGPGTRLTVT.

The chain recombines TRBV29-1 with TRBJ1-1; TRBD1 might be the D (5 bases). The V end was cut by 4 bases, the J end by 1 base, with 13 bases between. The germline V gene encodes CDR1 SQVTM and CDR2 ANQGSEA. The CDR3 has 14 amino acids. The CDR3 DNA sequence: TGCAGCGTTGCGGGACCTGCGGGGAACACTGAAGCTTTCTTT. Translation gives CSVAGPAGNTEAFF.

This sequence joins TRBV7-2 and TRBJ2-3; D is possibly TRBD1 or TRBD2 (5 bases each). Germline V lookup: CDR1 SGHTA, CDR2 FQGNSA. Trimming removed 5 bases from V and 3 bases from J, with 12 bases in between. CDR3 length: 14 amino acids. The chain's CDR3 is CASSTGLGTDTQYF. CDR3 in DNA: TGTGCCAGCAGCACAGGACTGGGGACAGATACGCAGTATTTT.

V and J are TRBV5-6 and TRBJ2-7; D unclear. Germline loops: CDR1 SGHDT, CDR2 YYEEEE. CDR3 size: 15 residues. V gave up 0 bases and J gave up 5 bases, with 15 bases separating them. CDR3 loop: CASSLEGSWPDEQYF. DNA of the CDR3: TGTGCCAGCAGCTTGGAGGGCAGCTGGCCCGACGAGCAGTACTTC.

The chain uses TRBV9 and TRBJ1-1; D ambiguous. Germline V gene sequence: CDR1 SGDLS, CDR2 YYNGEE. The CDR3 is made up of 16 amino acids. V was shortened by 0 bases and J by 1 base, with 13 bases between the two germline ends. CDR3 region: CASSVAREQKNTEAFF. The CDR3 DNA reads TGTGCCAGCAGCGTAGCTCGGGAGCAGAAGAACACTGAAGCTTTCTTT.

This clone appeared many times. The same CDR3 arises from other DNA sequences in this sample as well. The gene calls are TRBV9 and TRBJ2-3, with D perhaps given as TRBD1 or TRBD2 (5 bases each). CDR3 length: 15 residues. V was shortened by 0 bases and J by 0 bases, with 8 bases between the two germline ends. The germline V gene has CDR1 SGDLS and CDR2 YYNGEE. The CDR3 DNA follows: TGTGCCAGCAGCGTAGAGTGGGGGAGCACAGATACGCAGTATTTT. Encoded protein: CASSVEWGSTDTQYF. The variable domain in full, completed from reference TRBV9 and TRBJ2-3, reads DSGVTQTPKHLITATGQRVTLRCSPRSGDLSVYWYQQSLDQGLQFLIQYYNGEERAKGNILERFSAQQFPDLHSELNLSSLELGDSALYFCASSVEWGSTDTQYFGPGTRLTVL.

The CDR3 loop is CASNRDSQVDEQYF. CDR3 sequence (DNA): TGTGCCAGCAACCGGGATTCCCAAGTTGACGAGCAGTACTTC. This chain uses TRBV28 with TRBJ2-7; weak D call: TRBD2 (5 bases). The V gene lost 7 bases and the J gene lost 5 bases, with 18 bases spanning the gap. The CDR3 totals 14 residues. Germline lookup yields CDR1 MDHEN and CDR2 SYDVKM.

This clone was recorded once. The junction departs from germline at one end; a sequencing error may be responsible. The CDR3 protein is CASSFGGGISNQPQHF. Written as DNA, the CDR3 is TGTGCTAGCAGCTTTGGAGGAGGTATTTCCAATCAGCCCCAGCATTTT. This rearrangement joins TRBV7-7 to TRBJ1-5; D not certain. Germline CDR1 is SSHAT and CDR2 is FNYEAQ (reference sequence). The CDR3 runs 16 residues.

The CDR3 DNA sequence: TGCAGCGTTGACGGATTTGGCGGGAGACTTACAGATACGCAGTATTTT. Translating gives CSVDGFGGRLTDTQYF. This chain uses TRBV29-1 with TRBJ2-3; 7 bases line up with TRBD2. The germline CDR1 and CDR2 sequences are SQVTM and ANQGSEA. The J segment lost 3 bases and the V segment lost 3 bases, leaving 12 bases of the junction unmatched. This CDR3 comprises 16 residues.

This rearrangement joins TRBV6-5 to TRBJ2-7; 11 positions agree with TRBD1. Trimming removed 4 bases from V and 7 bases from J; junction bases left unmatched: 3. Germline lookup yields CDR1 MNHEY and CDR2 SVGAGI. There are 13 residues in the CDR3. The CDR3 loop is CASSWTGGEEQYF. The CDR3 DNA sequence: TGTGCCAGCAGTTGGACAGGGGGCGAAGAGCAGTACTTC.

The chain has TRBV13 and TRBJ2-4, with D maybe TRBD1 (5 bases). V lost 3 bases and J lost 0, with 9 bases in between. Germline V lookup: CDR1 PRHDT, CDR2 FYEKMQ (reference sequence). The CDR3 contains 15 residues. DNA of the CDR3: TGTGCCAGCAGCTTGCTAGGGGAAGCCAAAAACATTCAGTACTTC. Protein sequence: CASSLLGEAKNIQYF.

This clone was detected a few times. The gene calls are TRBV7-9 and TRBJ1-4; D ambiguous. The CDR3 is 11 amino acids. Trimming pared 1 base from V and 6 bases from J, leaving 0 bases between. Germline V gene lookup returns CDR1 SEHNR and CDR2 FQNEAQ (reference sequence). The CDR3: CASSLDEKLFF. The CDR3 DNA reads TGTGCCAGCAGCTTAGATGAAAAACTGTTTTTT.